These 32 T cell receptor beta chains share one sample of origin, sequenced in a study of ipilimumab plus nivolumab after autologous stem cell transplantation (dated by TCRdb to about 2021). Library construction relied on the immunoSEQ multiplex PCR assay. The source is immuneACCESS, and TCRdb retained only in-frame sequences with V and J called. Part of the clones is not carried over; for the studies checked, unresolved V genes explain less than half of this, and the remainder is unexplained. Counted in this sample were around 20,000 clones; more than 60% of them appeared once. 20% to 25% of the sample belongs to the ten largest clones. The starting material was PBMCs, obtained in a trial of ipilimumab plus nivolumab as post-transplant consolidation. Every receptor here comes from a male donor with diffuse large B-cell lymphoma.

This chain joins TRBV7-9 and TRBJ1-2; D not resolved. In germline, CDR1 is SEHNR, CDR2 FQNEAQ (reference sequence). Trimming stripped 7 bases from V and 7 bases from J, with 10 bases between. The CDR3 has 11 amino acids. The DNA for the CDR3 is TGTGCCAGCAACAACCTAGGTGGCTACACCTTC. Amino acids: CASNNLGGYTF.

This sequence joins TRBV14 and TRBJ2-3; D ambiguous. Germline V gene sequence: CDR1 SGHDN, CDR2 FVKESK. V lost 0 bases and J lost 8, with 9 bases in between. This CDR3 region has 13 residues. CDR3 sequence reads: CASSQDLEGTQYF. The CDR3 coding sequence is TGTGCCAGCAGCCAAGACTTGGAAGGTACGCAGTATTTT.

This clone was observed a single time. The CDR3 nucleotides are TGTGCCAGCAGTGGGACAGGGGGAGAGACCCAGTACTTC. It translates to CASSGTGGETQYF. The chain carries TRBV6-1 and TRBJ2-5; 10 bases align to TRBD1. The CDR3 runs to 13 residues. CDR1 is MNHNS and CDR2 is SASEGT in the germline V gene. J lost 4 bases, V lost 4 bases, and 0 bases had no gene match.

The rearrangement uses TRBV18 and TRBJ1-2; TRBD1 is a possible D gene (6 bases). Germline values: CDR1 KGHSH, CDR2 LQKENI. Trimming pared 0 bases from V and 8 bases from J, leaving 16 bases between. The CDR3 has 15 residues. The CDR3 sequence is CASSPPRGPGEGYTF. The CDR3 DNA reads TGTGCCAGCTCACCACCCCGGGGGCCAGGGGAAGGCTACACCTTC. The full variable domain, rest sourced from reference TRBV18 and TRBJ1-2, is NAGVMQNPRHLVRRRGQEARLRCSPMKGHSHVYWYRQLPEEGLKFMVYLQKENIIDESGMPKERFSAEFPKEGPSILRIQQVVRGDSAAYFCASSPPRGPGEGYTFGSGTRLTVV.

The CDR3 reads CASSECGTATYEQYF. CDR3 bases: TGCGCCAGCAGTGAGTGCGGGACGGCTACCTACGAGCAGTACTTC. This rearrangement joins TRBV10-1 to TRBJ2-7; D perhaps matches TRBD2 (6 bases). The CDR3 is 15 residues long. Germline loops: CDR1 WNHNN, CDR2 SYGVQD (reference sequence). V was clipped by 1 base and J by 2 bases, with 12 bases between them.

The genes are TRBV5-4 and TRBJ2-5; D may be TRBD1 (5 bases). Germline V gene data show CDR1 as SGHNT and CDR2 as YYREEE (reference sequence). The CDR3 has 13 amino acids. The V and J ends lost 0 bases and 4 bases respectively, with 7 bases between them. CDR3 nucleotide sequence: TGTGCCAGCAGCTTGGAAGGGGTAGAGACCCAGTACTTC. Translating it yields CASSLEGVETQYF.

The V call is TRBV6-4, the J call TRBJ2-2; the D is unclear. Looked up from germline, CDR1 is MRHNA and CDR2 is SNTAGT. The germline V and J ends were trimmed by 6 bases and 4 bases, with 9 bases remaining between them. The length of the CDR3 is 13 residues. The CDR3 DNA sequence: TGTGCCAGCAGCCCCGAAGGCACCGGGGAGCTGTTTTTT. Its translation: CASSPEGTGELFF.

The chain couples TRBV7-2 to TRBJ2-5; TRBD2 agrees at 8 bases. With V trimmed by 5 bases and J by 13 bases, 18 bases remained unmatched. Germline V gives CDR1 SGHTA, CDR2 FQGNSA. The CDR3 is 15 residues long. DNA for the CDR3: TGTGCCAGCAGCCTGCCTACTAGCGGTACCCAAGAGACGTACTTC. As protein: CASSLPTSGTQETYF.

The chain is built from TRBV4-1 and TRBJ1-2; D unresolved. There are 14 residues in the CDR3. V lost 0 bases and J lost 2, with 7 bases in between. CDR1 is MGHRA, CDR2 YSYEKL, per germline. DNA of the CDR3: TGCGCCAGCAGCCAAGATCTAGGAAACTATGGCTACACCTTC. It translates to CASSQDLGNYGYTF.

This chain joins TRBV7-9 and TRBJ2-7; TRBD2 agrees at 10 bases. Trimming at V came to 5 bases and at J to 0 bases, leaving 7 bases not matched to a gene. Germline V CDR1 and CDR2: SEHNR, FQNEAQ (reference sequence). CDR3 length equals 16 residues. This CDR3 is CASSSTGLAASYEQYF. CDR3 DNA: TGTGCCAGCAGCAGCACCGGACTAGCGGCCTCCTACGAGCAGTACTTC.

CDR3 DNA sequence: TGTGCCAGTAGTATGTGGAACTCAGGCCCCACAGATACGCAGTATTTT. It is translated as CASSMWNSGPTDTQYF. This chain connects TRBV19 to TRBJ2-3; D uncertain. This CDR3 is built from 16 residues. Germline loops: CDR1 LNHDA, CDR2 SQIVND (reference sequence). Deletions cut 3 bases from V and 2 bases from J, with 15 bases between.

V usage is TRBV11-2 and J usage is TRBJ2-3; weak D call: TRBD2 (6 bases). There are 15 residues in the CDR3. The V gene's germline CDR1 is SGHAT and CDR2 FQNNGV. V shed 5 bases and J shed 2 bases, with 14 bases lying between them. CDR3 amino acids: CASSKTVAATDTQYF. The CDR3 DNA is TGTGCCAGCAGCAAGACAGTAGCGGCCACAGATACGCAGTATTTT.

This sequence joins TRBV14 and TRBJ2-7, with no clear D. CDR3 length equals 13 residues. Per germline, CDR1 SGHDN and CDR2 FVKESK. Trimming removed 4 bases at V and 4 bases at J, with 11 bases between. The CDR3 DNA is TGTGCCAGCAGCCTGGCCAACTCTTACGAGCAGTACTTC. As protein: CASSLANSYEQYF.

The chain carries TRBV28 and TRBJ2-3, with unresolved D. CDR1 is MDHEN, CDR2 SYDVKM, per germline. The CDR3 has 13 residues. The V gene lost 0 bases and the J gene lost 5 bases, with 6 bases spanning the gap. The DNA for the CDR3 is TGTGCCAGCAGTTTATGGGTAGGAGATACGCAGTATTTT. Translation: CASSLWVGDTQYF.

Concerning this clone itself: The final CDR3 position lacks the conserved phenylalanine or tryptophan, pointing to a likely read error. Because the CDR3's place on the DNA is in doubt, the DNA is left out and the CDR3 is given as listed by TCRdb. The chain carries TRBV27 and TRBJ1-2; whether TRBD1, the table's D call, matches the DNA was not checked. CDR1 MNHEY and CDR2 SMNVEV come from the germline V gene (reference sequence). The CDR3 is 15 residues long, counting both termini. This CDR3 reads CASSFPPTSRQGGTS.

This clone has only a few counts. The J gene is TRBJ1-6, the V gene TRBV7-6, with TRBD1 as a possible D gene (6 bases). The V gene lost 1 base and the J gene lost 8 bases, with 12 bases spanning the gap. Per the germline V gene, CDR1 is SGHVS and CDR2 is FNYEAQ. CDR3 length equals 15 residues. CDR3 sequence: CASSLGQAEYSPLHF. Written as DNA, the CDR3 is TGTGCCAGCAGCTTAGGACAGGCCGAGTATTCACCCCTCCACTTT. The entire variable domain, with the rest obtained from reference TRBV7-6 and TRBJ1-6, is as follows: GAGVSQSPRYKVTKRGQDVALRCDPISGHVSLYWYRQALGQGPEFLTYFNYEAQQDKSGLPNDRFSAERPEGSISTLTIQRTEQRDSAMYRCASSLGQAEYSPLHFGNGTRLTVT.

The chain links TRBV28 to TRBJ1-2; TRBD1 aligns across 8 bases. The CDR3 sequence is 20 residues long. Germline V lookup: CDR1 MDHEN, CDR2 SYDVKM. V gave up 6 bases and J gave up 1 base; unmatched junction bases: 22. The CDR3 DNA reads TGTGCCAGCAGATCTCTTTCGGGGACAGGCGACACTAACAATAACTATGGCTACACCTTC. Encoded protein: CASRSLSGTGDTNNNYGYTF.

This clone was seen just once. The genes are TRBV11-2 and TRBJ2-5; possible D gene TRBD2, 7 bases. The germline CDR1 and CDR2 sequences are SGHAT and FQNNGV. The length of the CDR3 is 14 residues. The V end was cut by 5 bases, the J end by 4 bases, with 14 bases between. The CDR3 nucleotides are TGTGCCAGCAGCGCCCTGCGGGGGCTAGAGACCCAGTACTTC. This sequence encodes CASSALRGLETQYF.

The chain has TRBV4-1 and TRBJ2-1; no firm D call. The CDR3 contains 13 residues. The V end was cut by 4 bases, the J end by 5 bases, with 9 bases between. Germline V gene lookup returns CDR1 MGHRA and CDR2 YSYEKL. The CDR3 DNA follows: TGCGCCAGCAGCCCGCAAGGAAACAATGAGCAGTTCTTC. Its protein is CASSPQGNNEQFF.

V gene TRBV6-5 combines with J gene TRBJ1-2; weak D call: TRBD1 (6 bases). The germline gives CDR1 MNHEY, CDR2 SVGAGI. The CDR3 covers 14 residues. The ends were cut back, 2 bases at V and 8 bases at J, with 15 bases in the middle. The CDR3 bases are TGTGCCAGCAGTTACACTTACAGGGAAGGGGGCTACACCTTC. Its protein product is CASSYTYREGGYTF.

The rearrangement joins TRBV30 to TRBJ1-4; the D is unclear. The CDR3 is made up of 14 amino acids. V lost 8 bases to trimming and J lost 15 bases, with 28 bases between them. Germline CDR1 GTSNPN, CDR2 SVGIG (reference sequence). The CDR3 is CAGKPGRSSLRMFF. Written as DNA, the CDR3 is TGTGCCGGGAAACCCGGCCGAAGTTCCCTCCGGATGTTTTTT. The full variable domain, with the rest looked up from reference TRBV30 and TRBJ1-4, is SQTIHQWPATLVQPVGSPLSLECTVEGTSNPNLYWYRQAAGRGLQLLFYSVGIGQISSEVPQNLSASRPQDRQFILSSKKLLLSDSGFYLCAGKPGRSSLRMFFGSGTQLSVL.

This sequence joins TRBV5-1 and TRBJ2-3; unclear D gene. CDR3 size: 15 residues. Trimming removed 0 bases from V and 0 bases from J, with 8 bases in between. The germline gives CDR1 SGHRS, CDR2 YFSETQ. The CDR3 region has the DNA TGCGCCAGCAGCTTGGCCGGTTCTAGCACAGATACGCAGTATTTT. Its protein product is CASSLAGSSTDTQYF.

CDR3 loop: CASSRTSGGYVNTGELFF. CDR3 nucleotide sequence: TGTGCCAGCTCCCGGACTAGCGGGGGGTACGTGAACACCGGGGAGCTGTTTTTT. The V and J genes are TRBV18 and TRBJ2-2, with 14 bases identical to TRBD2. CDR3 length: 18 residues. Germline loops: CDR1 KGHSH, CDR2 LQKENI. The ends lost 6 bases at V and 1 base at J; junction bases unmatched: 7.

This chain links TRBV9 with TRBJ2-3; 7 bases line up with TRBD2. CDR3 length equals 13 residues. With 1 base clipped from V and 8 bases from J, the junction kept 4 bases outside the gene matches. Germline CDR1 and CDR2: SGDLS and YYNGEE. CDR3 sequence reads: CASSVMASGTQYF. The CDR3, as DNA: TGTGCCAGCAGCGTAATGGCTAGCGGTACGCAGTATTTT.

This clone was counted ten times or more. The chain joins TRBV5-8 to TRBJ2-7, with 9 nucleotides matching TRBD2. The CDR3 is 16 amino acids. After removal of 2 bases from V and 2 bases from J, the junction contained 8 bases not matched to a gene. CDR1 and CDR2 from the germline V gene are SGHTS and YDEGEE. The CDR3 bases are TGTGCCAGCAGCTTTGAGGGAGCGGGGGGAACCTACGAGCAGTACTTC. Protein sequence: CASSFEGAGGTYEQYF. Variable domain in full (rest from reference TRBV5-8 and TRBJ2-7): EAGVTQSPTHLIKTRGQQATLRCSPISGHTSVYWYQQALGLGLQFLLWYDEGEERNRGNFPPRFSGRQFPNYSSELNVNALELEDSALYLCASSFEGAGGTYEQYFGPGTRLTVT.

This rearrangement joins TRBV7-2 to TRBJ2-3, with 7 bases identical to TRBD2. The V gene end was trimmed by 2 bases and the J gene end by 4 bases; junction bases not matched to a gene: 12. The germline CDR1 and CDR2 sequences are SGHTA and FQGNSA. CDR3 length: 17 residues. The CDR3 sequence: CASSLPVFGGGADTQYF. The CDR3 DNA is TGTGCCAGCAGCTTACCGGTTTTTGGGGGGGGAGCAGATACGCAGTATTTT.

J is TRBJ1-2 and V is TRBV15; 8 bases fit TRBD1. CDR3 length equals 15 residues. The V segment lost 5 bases and the J segment 2 bases; nucleotides outside the gene matches: 7. CDR1 LNHNV and CDR2 YYDKDF come from the germline V gene (reference sequence). In DNA, the CDR3 is TGTGCCACCAGCGTCAGTCGACAGGGGAACTATGGCTACACCTTC. Translation gives CATSVSRQGNYGYTF.

This clone was counted a single time. Its ends do not fully match the called genes, so a read error is possible. The gene calls are TRBV7-9 and TRBJ1-4; 7 bases are shared with TRBD1. Germline-derived CDR1 and CDR2 are SEHNR and FQNEAQ (reference sequence). The CDR3 contains 12 residues. CDR3 coding DNA: TGTGCCAGCAGCTCTTCAACAGGGGCACCCTCTTTT. This codes for CASSSSTGAPSF.

The chain carries TRBV7-9 and TRBJ1-6; 8 nucleotides match TRBD1. CDR3 length: 15 residues. CDR1 is SEHNR, CDR2 FQNEAQ, per germline (reference sequence). Trimming took 4 bases from V and 13 from J; bases not matched to a gene: 12. The CDR3 protein is CASSSPDRAGIPLHF. The CDR3 DNA is TGTGCCAGCAGCTCGCCGGACAGGGCTGGGATCCCCCTCCACTTT.

The J gene is TRBJ1-2, the V gene TRBV5-1; 12 bases agree with TRBD1. Germline V lookup: CDR1 SGHRS, CDR2 YFSETQ. The V segment lost 4 bases and the J segment 8 bases; nucleotides outside the gene matches: 9. The CDR3 consists of 15 residues. The CDR3 protein is CASSTGQGAGSGYTF. CDR3 bases: TGCGCCAGCAGCACGGGACAGGGGGCGGGTAGCGGCTACACCTTC. The whole variable domain, filled in from reference TRBV5-1 and TRBJ1-2, reads KAGVTQTPRYLIKTRGQQVTLSCSPISGHRSVSWYQQTPGQGLQFLFEYFSETQRNKGNFPGRFSGRQFSNSRSEMNVSTLELGDSALYLCASSTGQGAGSGYTFGSGTRLTVV.

The chain is built from TRBV27 and TRBJ1-2, with 7 bases that match TRBD1. V shed 0 bases and J 4 bases; nucleotides not matched to a gene: 2. The CDR3 runs 14 residues. Germline V CDR1 and CDR2: MNHEY, SMNVEV (reference sequence). The CDR3 here is CASSLSHRGYGYTF. Here the CDR3 DNA reads TGTGCCAGCAGTTTATCCCACAGGGGCTATGGCTACACCTTC.

V and J are TRBV5-5 and TRBJ2-1; D gene ambiguous. This CDR3 comprises 12 residues. Deletions cut 2 bases from V and 2 bases from J, with 2 bases between. The V gene's germline CDR1 is SGHKS and CDR2 YYEKEE (reference sequence). Written as DNA, the CDR3 is TGTGCCAGCAGCTTACCCTACAATGAGCAGTTCTTC. It yields the protein CASSLPYNEQFF.